The clone carrying this T cell receptor beta chain was detected ten times or more. This sample is part of a study of blood T cell repertoires in COVID-19. The CDR3 has 18 amino acids. Germline CDR1 reads LNHDA; CDR2 reads SQIVND (reference sequence). J lost 0 bases, V lost 0 bases, and 9 bases had no gene match. Produced via immunoSEQ multiplex PCR; TCRdb's table is partial and in-frame only. The sample yields 210,000 or so clones, roughly 80% seen once. The sequencing input was peripheral blood. The genes are TRBV19 and TRBJ1-1; 8 bases map to TRBD1. The TCR comes from a man aged 50-59 years who had recovered from COVID-19. The CDR3 DNA is TGTGCCAGTAGTATAGATGCTATCAGGGGGCCTTTGAACACTGAAGCTTTCTTT. The encoded protein is CASSIDAIRGPLNTEAFF.